Shown below are 22 T cell receptor beta chains from a single sample sequenced in a study of cytomegalovirus exposure and HLA in healthy donors. In the PCR, 60 Vbeta and 13 Jbeta primers were used. Sequenced by immunoSEQ multiplex PCR; TCRdb stores in-frame clones only, minus some. The data contain about 89,000 clones, around 85% of them singletons. Sequenced: PBMCs. Receptors were obtained from a man in his thirties or forties in good health and CMV-seronegative.

This clone was counted a few times. This chain uses TRBV5-1 with TRBJ1-2; 10 positions agree with TRBD1. Losses at the gene ends were 3 bases for V and 4 bases for J; bases not matched to a gene: 6. The length of the CDR3 is 15 residues. In germline, CDR1 is SGHRS, CDR2 YFSETQ. CDR3 coding DNA: TGCGCCAGCAGCTGGGGACAGGGGAGTCGCTATGGCTACACCTTC. It yields the protein CASSWGQGSRYGYTF. Together with reference TRBV5-1 and TRBJ1-2, the CDR3 gives the full variable domain: KAGVTQTPRYLIKTRGQQVTLSCSPISGHRSVSWYQQTPGQGLQFLFEYFSETQRNKGNFPGRFSGRQFSNSRSEMNVSTLELGDSALYLCASSWGQGSRYGYTFGSGTRLTVV.

The gene calls are TRBV2 and TRBJ2-3; TRBD2 might be the D (7 bases). Trimming cost V 6 bases and J 5 bases, with 18 bases left between them. CDR1 and CDR2 from the germline V gene are SNHLY and FYNNEI. The CDR3 length is 15 residues. The CDR3 region is CASSERRGAGDTQYF. The CDR3, as DNA: TGTGCCAGCAGCGAAAGACGGGGGGCTGGAGATACGCAGTATTTT.

This clone turned up a few times. V usage is TRBV9 and J usage is TRBJ2-5; 12 bases fit TRBD1. The junction had 4 bases not matched to a gene; V was cut back by 0 bases and J by 4 bases. This CDR3 contains 16 residues. From germline, CDR1 is SGDLS and CDR2 YYNGEE. CDR3 in amino acids: CASSVGGQGAGETQYF. For the CDR3, the DNA is TGTGCCAGCAGCGTAGGGGGACAGGGGGCCGGAGAGACCCAGTACTTC.

This clone has just one count. The rearrangement joins TRBV27 to TRBJ2-3, with 8 bases lining up with TRBD1. The CDR3 consists of 15 residues. V was pared by 2 bases and J by 3 bases, with 4 bases of the junction left unmatched. Germline-derived CDR1 and CDR2 are MNHEY and SMNVEV (reference sequence). For the CDR3, the DNA is TGTGCCAGCAGTTTACGGACAGGGCTAACAGATACGCAGTATTTT. Protein product: CASSLRTGLTDTQYF.

V is TRBV27 and J is TRBJ1-6, with D tentatively TRBD1 (5 bases). This CDR3 has 16 residues. Germline V gene lookup returns CDR1 MNHEY and CDR2 SMNVEV (reference sequence). V was pared by 5 bases and J by 1 base, with 12 bases between. CDR3 region: CASSGSGGSYNSPLHF. DNA for the CDR3: TGTGCCAGCAGTGGATCGGGGGGGTCCTATAATTCACCCCTCCACTTT.

This chain links TRBV30 with TRBJ2-7; no firm D call. The CDR3 runs to 13 residues. The germline V gene has CDR1 GTSNPN and CDR2 SVGIG (reference sequence). The ends were cut back, 6 bases at V and 0 bases at J, with 12 bases in the middle. CDR3 protein: CACPTLNSYEQYF. In nucleotides, the CDR3 is TGTGCCTGTCCGACTCTCAACTCCTACGAGCAGTACTTC.

Regarding this clone: This sample also contains other DNA sequences that code for the same CDR3. The genes are TRBV6-1 and TRBJ2-7; D unresolved. CDR3 length: 12 residues. The ends were cut back, 2 bases at V and 3 bases at J, with 5 bases in the middle. Germline assignment: CDR1 MNHNS and CDR2 SASEGT. The CDR3 spells CASSESRYEQYF. CDR3 sequence (DNA): TGTGCCAGCAGTGAATCCCGCTACGAGCAGTACTTC.

V and J are TRBV19 and TRBJ2-7, with TRBD1 identical over 8 bases. CDR1 and CDR2 (germline): LNHDA, SQIVND (reference sequence). This CDR3 comprises 14 residues. V gave up 2 bases and J gave up 6 bases; unmatched junction bases: 6. The CDR3 loop is CASSIQGAQVEQYF. The CDR3 bases are TGTGCCAGTAGTATACAGGGGGCGCAGGTCGAGCAGTACTTC.

This chain uses TRBV18 with TRBJ2-7; D is possibly TRBD1 (6 bases). The CDR3 has 14 amino acids. Trimming cost V 6 bases and J 7 bases, with 19 bases left between them. The germline V gene encodes CDR1 KGHSH and CDR2 LQKENI. The CDR3 reads CASSQKTGSPEQYF. In DNA form, the CDR3 reads TGTGCCAGCTCTCAGAAGACAGGCTCTCCAGAGCAGTACTTC.

This clone appeared a single time. V is TRBV7-2 and J is TRBJ1-2; the D gene is possibly TRBD1 (5 bases). Per the germline V gene, CDR1 is SGHTA and CDR2 is FQGNSA. Trimming pared 5 bases from V and 0 bases from J, leaving 10 bases between. CDR3 length: 14 residues. This CDR3 is CASSPGNPNYGYTF. The DNA for the CDR3 is TGTGCCAGCAGCCCAGGGAACCCTAACTATGGCTACACCTTC.

This clone appeared a few times. This chain uses TRBV4-1 with TRBJ1-1; possibly TRBD1 for D (5 bases). Between the trimmed V and J ends, which lost 0 bases and 5 bases, there was a span of 13 bases. The CDR3 totals 15 residues. The V gene's germline CDR1 is MGHRA and CDR2 YSYEKL. DNA for the CDR3: TGCGCCAGCAGCCAAGAGGCAGGGCTGGTGACTGAAGCTTTCTTT. Translated: CASSQEAGLVTEAFF.

The chain uses TRBV10-1 and TRBJ2-3, with 14 bases lining up with TRBD2. This CDR3 contains 17 residues. Germline assignment: CDR1 WNHNN and CDR2 SYGVQD (reference sequence). V shed 3 bases, J shed 9 bases, and the junction held 11 bases outside the gene matches. For the CDR3, the DNA is TGCGCCAGCAGTGACCGACTAGCGGGGGGGCAAGCCTTCACGCAGTATTTT. Its translation is CASSDRLAGGQAFTQYF.

The gene calls are TRBV5-4 and TRBJ1-1; tentatively, D is TRBD1 (5 bases). This CDR3 has 14 residues. Germline V gene data show CDR1 as SGHNT and CDR2 as YYREEE (reference sequence). The V end was cut by 2 bases, the J end by 5 bases, with 13 bases between. CDR3 in DNA: TGTGCCAGCAGCTTACCGGGGGAATGGACTGAAGCTTTCTTT. It is translated as CASSLPGEWTEAFF.

The chain joins TRBV18 to TRBJ1-1; TRBD1 matches 9 bases. V gave up 2 bases and J gave up 4 bases; unmatched junction bases: 2. The CDR3 runs 14 residues. Germline CDR1 KGHSH, CDR2 LQKENI. The CDR3 DNA sequence: TGTGCCAGCTCACCAGGACAGGGGTCCACTGAAGCTTTCTTT. Translation gives CASSPGQGSTEAFF. Drawing the rest from reference TRBV18 and TRBJ1-1, the complete variable domain is NAGVMQNPRHLVRRRGQEARLRCSPMKGHSHVYWYRQLPEEGLKFMVYLQKENIIDESGMPKERFSAEFPKEGPSILRIQQVVRGDSAAYFCASSPGQGSTEAFFGQGTRLTVV.

There are a few counts of this clone. The chain has TRBV13 and TRBJ1-4; D ambiguous. The CDR3 loop spans 17 amino acids. V was clipped by 4 bases and J by 5 bases, with 20 bases between them. Germline-derived CDR1 and CDR2 are PRHDT and FYEKMQ (reference sequence). DNA for the CDR3: TGTGCCAGCAGCTCCAACGTACTCGGGAGAGAGAATGAAAAACTGTTTTTT. This gives the protein CASSSNVLGRENEKLFF.

The V and J genes are TRBV6-5 and TRBJ1-2; D is undetermined. Trimming cost V 3 bases and J 7 bases, with 15 bases left between them. This CDR3 spans 14 amino acids. Germline V gene data show CDR1 as MNHEY and CDR2 as SVGAGI. This CDR3 reads CASSYPGGAGGYTF. The CDR3 DNA reads TGTGCCAGCAGTTATCCGGGAGGAGCTGGTGGCTACACCTTC.

This chain links TRBV6-1 with TRBJ1-2; the D is unclear. Germline V lookup: CDR1 MNHNS, CDR2 SASEGT. Trimming left V 5 bases short and J 4 bases short, with 11 bases between. This CDR3 contains 13 residues. The CDR3 bases are TGTGCCAGCAGTACAGACGTTTCCTATGGCTACACCTTC. Amino acid sequence: CASSTDVSYGYTF.

V is TRBV6-4 and J is TRBJ2-1; maybe TRBD2 (7 bases). Germline lookup yields CDR1 MRHNA and CDR2 SNTAGT. The CDR3 contains 17 residues. Trimming cost V 4 bases and J 0 bases, with 16 bases left between them. The CDR3 DNA sequence: TGTGCCAGCAGTGTATATGCGGGGGCCACCTCCTACAATGAGCAGTTCTTC. Translated: CASSVYAGATSYNEQFF.

This chain links TRBV5-4 with TRBJ2-1; 14 positions agree with TRBD2. The ends lost 0 bases at V and 4 bases at J; junction bases unmatched: 12. CDR3 length: 20 residues. Germline CDR1 reads SGHNT; CDR2 reads YYREEE (reference sequence). In DNA form, the CDR3 reads TGTGCCAGCAGCTTGGGTGCGACTAGCGGGGGGGCCGGGGTATACAATGAGCAGTTCTTC. It yields the protein CASSLGATSGGAGVYNEQFF.

Worth noting for this clone: Other DNA sequences of this sample code for an identical CDR3. The gene calls are TRBV29-1 and TRBJ2-1; D remains ambiguous. CDR1 and CDR2 (germline): SQVTM, ANQGSEA. This CDR3 comprises 14 residues. Trimming left V 5 bases short and J 0 bases short, with 11 bases between. This CDR3 is CSVPTPASYNEQFF. Written as DNA, the CDR3 is TGCAGCGTTCCCACACCTGCCTCCTACAATGAGCAGTTCTTC.

The chain joins TRBV19 to TRBJ1-2; D perhaps matches TRBD1 (5 bases). V was clipped by 7 bases and J by 4 bases, with 22 bases between them. The length of the CDR3 is 16 residues. Germline V CDR1 and CDR2: LNHDA, SQIVND (reference sequence). CDR3 residues: CASTPNSLGLTYGYTF. For the CDR3, the DNA is TGTGCCAGTACCCCTAACTCCCTGGGACTGACCTATGGCTACACCTTC.

The chain joins TRBV15 to TRBJ2-2; 7 bases map to TRBD1. In germline, CDR1 is LNHNV, CDR2 YYDKDF (reference sequence). V lost 2 bases, J lost 5 bases, and 8 bases stayed unmatched. This CDR3 region has 16 residues. The DNA of the CDR3 is TGTGCCACCAGCAGACCCTCCGGGACAGCGACCGGGGAGCTGTTTTTT. It translates to CATSRPSGTATGELFF.